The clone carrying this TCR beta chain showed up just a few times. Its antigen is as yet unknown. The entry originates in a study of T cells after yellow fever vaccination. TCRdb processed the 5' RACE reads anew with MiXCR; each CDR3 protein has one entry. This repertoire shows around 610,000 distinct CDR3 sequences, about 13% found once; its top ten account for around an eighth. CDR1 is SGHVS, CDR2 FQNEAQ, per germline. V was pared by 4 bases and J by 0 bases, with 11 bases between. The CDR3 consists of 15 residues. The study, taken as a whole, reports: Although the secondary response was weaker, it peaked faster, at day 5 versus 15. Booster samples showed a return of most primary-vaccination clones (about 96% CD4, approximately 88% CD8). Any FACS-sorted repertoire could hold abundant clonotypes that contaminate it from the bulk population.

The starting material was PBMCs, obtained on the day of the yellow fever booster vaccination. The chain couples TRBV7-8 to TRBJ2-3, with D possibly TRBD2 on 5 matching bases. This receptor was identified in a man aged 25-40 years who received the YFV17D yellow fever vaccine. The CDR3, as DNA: TGTGCCAGCAGCTATCCCAGCGGTAGCACAGATACGCAGTATTTT. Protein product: CASSYPSGSTDTQYF.